This T cell receptor beta chain was documented in a study of T cell repertoires in cytomegalovirus infection. Overall study: HLA-C-restricted CMV epitopes, recently identified, and well-studied HLA-B-restricted ones were used by the study. It was the public TCR beta signatures that indicated both CMV infection and matching HLA type.

Trimming stripped 7 bases from V and 0 bases from J, with 8 bases between. From germline, CDR1 is SGHRS and CDR2 YFSETQ. This CDR3 is 14 amino acids long. Each CDR3 protein is one row after TCRdb ran MiXCR on the reads. This table has roughly 700,000 distinct CDR3 sequences, around 31% appearing once. General observations from the study: HLA-C-restricted TCR beta clonotypes specific for CMV led the ex vivo response.

This clonotype was picked up a small number of times. Its antigen is not known. Sequencing used cultured PBMCs, obtained from culture after CMV antigen stimulation. The J gene is TRBJ2-6, the V gene TRBV5-1; possibly TRBD2 for D (6 bases). This receptor was identified in a human donor in good health (CMV status not recorded). Some clones in this sample may be carry-over from other donors' samples. CDR3 sequence: CASVGGSGANVLTF. The CDR3 nucleotides are TGCGCCAGCGTGGGGGGCTCTGGGGCCAACGTCCTGACTTTC.